Listed below are T cell receptor beta chains from one sample, sequenced in a study of CD8 T cells in ankylosing spondylitis. TCRdb fed the 5' RACE reads into MiXCR, producing one record per CDR3 protein. The sample consists of approximately 350,000 distinct CDR3 sequences, 20% to 25% of them appearing once. Material: blood, either unsorted or a sorted T cell fraction (not recorded which). These receptors originate from a male donor with ankylosing spondylitis or in good health (not recorded which). The CDR3 runs from the conserved cysteine through the conserved F or W. A D gene is named only where the DNA matches it firmly. Only some rows state a clone size, as once, few, many or a class for expanded clones.

CDR3	DNA	size	D	V	J
CATSDSGLAGIQETQYF	TGTGCCACCAGTGATTCCGGACTAGCGGGGATTCAAGAGACCCAGTACTTC	many	TRBD2	TRBV24-1	TRBJ2-5
CASAQGGSDTEAFF	TGCGCCAGCGCCCAGGGGGGTTCGGACACTGAAGCTTTCTTT	.	TRBD1	TRBV5-1	TRBJ1-1
CASSPGAGTSYEQYF	TGTGCCAGCAGCCCCGGGGCGGGGACCTCCTACGAGCAGTACTTC	few	.	TRBV11-2	TRBJ2-7
CASSPFKTGGRTEAFF	TGTGCCAGCAGCCCGTTTAAAACGGGGGGCAGGACTGAAGCTTTCTTT	few	.	TRBV7-9	TRBJ1-1
CASSQDPGVQPQHF	TGTGCCAGCAGCCAAGATCCCGGGGTTCAGCCCCAGCATTTT	few	.	TRBV3-1	TRBJ1-5
CASSLGGSLSGGADTQYF	TGTGCCAGCAGCTTGGGCGGGTCGTTGTCGGGGGGCGCAGATACGCAGTATTTT	few	.	TRBV5-5	TRBJ2-3
CASSTGQGIYEQYF	TGTGCCAGCAGTACGGGACAAGGTATCTACGAGCAGTACTTC	once	.	TRBV12-3/TRBV12-4	TRBJ2-7
CASSDWGRGETQYF	TGTGCCAGCAGTGATTGGGGGAGGGGTGAGACCCAGTACTTC	few	TRBD2	TRBV25-1	TRBJ2-5
CASSEALRGDEQYF	TGTGCCAGCAGTGAAGCGCTTCGGGGGGACGAGCAGTACTTC	.	TRBD2	TRBV2	TRBJ2-7
CASSPSGLSSDVEQYF	TGTGCCAGCAGCCCCAGTGGGCTCTCTAGTGACGTCGAGCAGTACTTC	.	.	TRBV9	TRBJ2-7
CAISESSRTNTGELFF	TGTGCCATCAGTGAGTCGAGCCGGACGAACACCGGGGAGCTGTTTTTT	.	.	TRBV10-3	TRBJ2-2
CASSQDVADRGKDEQYF	TGCGCCAGCAGCCAAGATGTTGCGGACAGGGGAAAGGACGAGCAGTACTTC	.	TRBD1	TRBV4-1	TRBJ2-7
CASSWGGRDTDTQYF	TGTGCCAGCAGTTGGGGGGGAAGGGACACAGATACGCAGTATTTT	.	TRBD2	TRBV6-5	TRBJ2-3
CASSLGVWDLNTGELFF	TGTGCCAGCAGTTTAGGCGTGTGGGACTTAAACACCGGGGAGCTGTTTTTT	.	.	TRBV12-3/TRBV12-4	TRBJ2-2
CASSETSGGTGELFF	TGTGCCAGCAGCGAAACTAGCGGGGGGACCGGGGAGCTGTTTTTT	.	TRBD2	TRBV6-4	TRBJ2-2
CASSFGQGKEQYF	TGTGCCAGCAGCTTCGGACAGGGAAAAGAGCAGTACTTC	.	TRBD1	TRBV7-6	TRBJ2-7
CASSFLGLAKDTQYF	TGTGCCAGCAGCTTTCTGGGACTAGCGAAAGATACGCAGTATTTT	few	TRBD2	TRBV5-6	TRBJ2-3
CATSREPMGEQYF	TGTGCCACCAGCAGAGAACCGATGGGCGAGCAGTACTTC	.	.	TRBV15	TRBJ2-7
CASSDGLAGFTDTQYF	TGTGCCAGCAGTGACGGACTAGCGGGGTTCACAGATACGCAGTATTTT	.	TRBD2	TRBV9	TRBJ2-3
CSARYGVGYGYTF	TGCAGTGCTAGATACGGGGTTGGCTATGGCTACACCTTC	few	.	TRBV20-1	TRBJ1-2
CASSTLAGGDTGELFF	TGTGCCAGCAGCACCCTAGCGGGGGGCGACACCGGGGAGCTGTTTTTT	few	TRBD2	TRBV12-3/TRBV12-4	TRBJ2-2
CASRTGEAYNEQFF	TGCGCCAGCAGGACAGGGGAGGCCTACAATGAGCAGTTCTTC	.	TRBD1	TRBV5-1	TRBJ2-1
CASRGGGLNEQFF	TGCGCCAGCAGAGGGGGGGGGCTGAATGAGCAGTTCTTC	.	.	TRBV4-1	TRBJ2-1
CASQVWASGADEQYF	TGTGCCTCCCAGGTGTGGGCTAGCGGGGCGGACGAGCAGTACTTC	.	TRBD2	TRBV5-8	TRBJ2-7
CASSLSRDTGELFF	TGTGCCAGCAGCTTGAGTAGGGACACCGGGGAGCTGTTTTTT	.	.	TRBV5-5	TRBJ2-2
CASSYDPGTSGGLRSEQFF	TGTGCCAGCAGTTACGACCCCGGGACTAGCGGGGGGCTTCGCAGTGAGCAGTTCTTC	once	TRBD2	TRBV6-5	TRBJ2-1
CASSLGGSLYNEQFF	TGCGCCAGCAGCTTGGGGGGTTCGCTCTACAATGAGCAGTTCTTC	few	.	TRBV5-1	TRBJ2-1
CASGLRDRADTQYF	TGTGCTAGTGGTTTGCGGGACAGGGCTGATACGCAGTATTTT	.	TRBD1	TRBV12-5	TRBJ2-3
CASSETTMLMADTQYF	TGTGCCAGCAGTGAAACCACAATGCTAATGGCAGATACGCAGTATTTT	few	.	TRBV6-6	TRBJ2-3
CASSLPGGLSYEQYF	TGTGCCAGCAGTTTGCCGGGGGGACTGTCTTACGAGCAGTACTTC	.	TRBD2	TRBV28	TRBJ2-7
CASSYSTYFSPLHF	TGTGCCAGCAGTTACTCGACCTATTTTTCACCCCTCCACTTT	.	.	TRBV6-5	TRBJ1-6
CASRIGATDTQYF	TGTGCCAGCAGGATCGGGGCAACAGATACGCAGTATTTT	.	.	TRBV6-1	TRBJ2-3
CASSQEISGGANTGELFF	TGTGCCAGCAGCCAAGAGATTAGCGGGGGAGCGAACACCGGGGAGCTGTTTTTT	.	TRBD2	TRBV3-1	TRBJ2-2
CASRRRGFDGYTF	TGTGCCAGCAGGCGGAGGGGGTTCGATGGCTACACCTTC	.	.	TRBV28	TRBJ1-2
CASSPTSGAASYNEQFF	TGTGCCAGCAGTCCTACTAGCGGGGCCGCGTCCTACAATGAGCAGTTCTTC	few	TRBD2	TRBV6-2/TRBV6-3	TRBJ2-1
CASSQGRRTTLNTGELFF	TGTGCCAGCAGCCAAGGCCGTAGGACCACACTGAACACCGGGGAGCTGTTTTTT	.	.	TRBV3-1	TRBJ2-2
CSVGGRGLRNEQYF	TGCAGCGTTGGGGGGCGGGGGCTCCGGAACGAGCAGTACTTC	few	.	TRBV29-1	TRBJ2-7
CASSPGTGGMGEAFF	TGTGCCAGCAGCCCAGGGACAGGGGGAATGGGTGAAGCTTTCTTT	few	TRBD1	TRBV9	TRBJ1-1
CASLDPTSTDTQYF	TGTGCCAGCCTGGACCCCACTAGCACAGATACGCAGTATTTT	few	.	TRBV12-3/TRBV12-4	TRBJ2-3
CASSSGSYRDIQYF	TGTGCCAGCAGCTCCGGGTCGTATCGGGACATTCAGTACTTC	few	.	TRBV9	TRBJ2-4
CASSVSFGAGEYNEQFF	TGTGCCAGCAGCGTAAGTTTCGGGGCGGGGGAGTACAATGAGCAGTTCTTC	few	TRBD2	TRBV9	TRBJ2-1
CASYQGIYSPLHF	TGTGCCAGCTACCAGGGTATCTATTCACCCCTCCACTTT	few	.	TRBV6-6	TRBJ1-6
CASSLGDRLFTDTQYF	TGTGCCAGCAGCTTAGGGGACAGGTTGTTCACAGATACGCAGTATTTT	.	TRBD1	TRBV11-2	TRBJ2-3
CASSEPGTTEQYF	TGTGCCAGCAGTGAACCAGGGACCACCGAGCAGTACTTC	few	.	TRBV2	TRBJ2-7
CASRGEGRRNGQFF	TGTGCCAGCAGGGGGGAAGGGCGGCGGAATGGGCAGTTCTTC	few	.	TRBV28	TRBJ2-1
CASSLAPGVHEQFF	TGTGCCAGCAGCTTAGCGCCGGGGGTACATGAGCAGTTCTTC	.	.	TRBV7-9	TRBJ2-1
CASMAQETQYF	TGTGCCAGCATGGCGCAAGAGACCCAGTACTTC	.	.	TRBV11-2	TRBJ2-5
CASSLVGGHEQYF	TGTGCCAGCAGCTTAGTCGGGGGCCACGAGCAGTACTTC	few	.	TRBV7-9	TRBJ2-7
CASSLSGGLNSYNEQFF	TGCGCCAGCAGCCTTAGCGGGGGCCTAAACTCCTACAATGAGCAGTTCTTC	few	TRBD2	TRBV5-1	TRBJ2-1
CASSQVGLAGEHETQYF	TGTGCCAGCAGCCAAGTTGGCCTAGCGGGGGAACATGAGACCCAGTACTTC	few	TRBD2	TRBV3-1	TRBJ2-5
CASSLSPNPDTQYF	TGTGCCAGCAGTTTATCGCCTAATCCAGATACGCAGTATTTT	.	.	TRBV27	TRBJ2-3
CSARGQGTAEAFF	TGCAGTGCTAGGGGACAGGGGACGGCTGAAGCTTTCTTT	.	TRBD1	TRBV20-1	TRBJ1-1
CASQTATSYEQYF	TGTGCCAGCCAGACGGCTACCTCCTACGAGCAGTACTTC	.	.	TRBV5-4	TRBJ2-7
CSARGSTSGASQLNTQYF	TGCAGTGCTAGAGGTTCGACTAGCGGGGCCTCCCAACTCAATACGCAGTATTTT	many	TRBD2	TRBV20-1	TRBJ2-3
CASSPAYLVEQYF	TGTGCCAGCAGCCCGGCTTACTTGGTCGAGCAGTACTTC	.	.	TRBV7-9	TRBJ2-7
CASRSSQGERSDTQYF	TGCGCCAGCAGGTCTTCACAGGGGGAGAGATCCGATACGCAGTATTTT	medium-sized	TRBD1	TRBV4-1	TRBJ2-3
CASSYWQGRDGYTF	TGTGCCAGCAGTTACTGGCAGGGAAGGGATGGCTACACCTTC	.	.	TRBV6-5	TRBJ1-2